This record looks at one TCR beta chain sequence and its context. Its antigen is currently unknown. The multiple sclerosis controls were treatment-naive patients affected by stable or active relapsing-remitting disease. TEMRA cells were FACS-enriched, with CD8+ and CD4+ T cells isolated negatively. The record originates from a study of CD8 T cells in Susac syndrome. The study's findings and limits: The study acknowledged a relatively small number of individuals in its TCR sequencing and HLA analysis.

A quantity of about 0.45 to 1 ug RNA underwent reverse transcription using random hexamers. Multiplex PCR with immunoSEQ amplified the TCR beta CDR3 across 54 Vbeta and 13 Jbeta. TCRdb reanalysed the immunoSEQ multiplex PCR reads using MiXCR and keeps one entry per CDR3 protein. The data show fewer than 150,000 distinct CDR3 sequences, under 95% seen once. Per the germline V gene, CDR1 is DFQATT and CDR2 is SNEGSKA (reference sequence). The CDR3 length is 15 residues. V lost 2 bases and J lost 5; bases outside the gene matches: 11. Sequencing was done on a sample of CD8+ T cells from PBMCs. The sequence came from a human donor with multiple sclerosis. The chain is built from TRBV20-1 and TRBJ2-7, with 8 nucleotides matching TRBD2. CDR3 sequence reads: CSARPRGRGVNEQYF. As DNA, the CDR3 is TGCAGTGCTAGACCCCGCGGGCGGGGGGTAAACGAGCAGTACTTC.